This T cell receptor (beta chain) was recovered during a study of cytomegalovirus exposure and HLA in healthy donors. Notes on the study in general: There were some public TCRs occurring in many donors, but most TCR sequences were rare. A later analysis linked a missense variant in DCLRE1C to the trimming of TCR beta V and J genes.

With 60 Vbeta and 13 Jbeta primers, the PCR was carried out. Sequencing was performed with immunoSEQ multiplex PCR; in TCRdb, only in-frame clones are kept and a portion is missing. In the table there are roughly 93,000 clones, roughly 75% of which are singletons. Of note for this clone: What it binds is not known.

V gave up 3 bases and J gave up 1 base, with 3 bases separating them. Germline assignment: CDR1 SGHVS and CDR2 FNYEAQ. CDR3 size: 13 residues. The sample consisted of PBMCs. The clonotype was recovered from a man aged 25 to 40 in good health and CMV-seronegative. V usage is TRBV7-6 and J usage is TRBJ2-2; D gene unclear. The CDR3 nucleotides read TGTGCCAGCAGCTTTATGAACACCGGGGAGCTGTTTTTT. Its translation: CASSFMNTGELFF.